This T cell receptor beta chain was sequenced during a study of blood T cell repertoires in COVID-19. In the original analysis: Reference gene primers were amplified, and this amplification served to estimate nucleated cell counts. The table came from immunoSEQ multiplex PCR; TCRdb's copy has only in-frame clones and leaves some out. The DNA was the basis for D and trimming; V, J and clone size are from that table. Among 60,000 or so clones, 60% to 80% were seen once, and the ten largest hold 2.5% to 3.5%. The sequencing sample was made of peripheral blood. The TCR originated in a man aged 60 to 75 with acute or convalescent COVID-19.

CDR3 sequence (DNA): TGTGCCAGTAGTATAACCCCCCGGGGCGAGCAGTACTTC. Translation: CASSITPRGEQYF. V gene TRBV19 combines with J gene TRBJ2-7, with a possible D match to TRBD2 (5 bases). V was shortened by 2 bases and J by 6 bases, with 11 bases between the two germline ends. This CDR3 contains 13 residues. The germline gives CDR1 LNHDA, CDR2 SQIVND (reference sequence).